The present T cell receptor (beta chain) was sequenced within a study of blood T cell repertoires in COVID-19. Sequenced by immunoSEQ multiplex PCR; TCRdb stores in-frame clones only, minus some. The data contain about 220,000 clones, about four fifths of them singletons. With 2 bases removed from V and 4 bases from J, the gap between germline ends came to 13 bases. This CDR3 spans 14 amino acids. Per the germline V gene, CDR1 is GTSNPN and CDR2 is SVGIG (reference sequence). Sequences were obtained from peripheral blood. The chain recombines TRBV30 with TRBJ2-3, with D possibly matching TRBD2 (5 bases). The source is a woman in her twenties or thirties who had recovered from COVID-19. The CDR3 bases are TGTGCCTGGAGTCCCGGGTTCGGGGCAGATACGCAGTATTTT. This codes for CAWSPGFGADTQYF.